Sequencing of this T cell receptor beta chain was carried out in a study of identical twins. TCRdb passed the 5' RACE reads through MiXCR, listing each CDR3 protein once. The data hold 250,000 to 350,000 distinct CDR3 sequences, with roughly 10% observed a single time. General observations from the study: Partly confounded zero-insertion analyses could result from invariant MAIT and iNKT cells. Insertions were reduced in abundant cord blood beta clonotypes but not in memory repertoires.

The CDR3 has 15 residues. Germline CDR1 reads SGHRS; CDR2 reads YFSETQ. V trimming: 3 bases; J trimming: 7 bases; junction bases outside the gene matches: 7. With no exceptions, donors were healthy Caucasians. On this clonotype itself: Its antigen is not identified.

The data were also submitted as part of a second study, on yellow fever vaccine responses in identical twins. That source adds: Vaccine-induced T cell responses in twins were reportedly observed to appear partly convergent, partly personalized.

The sequencing sample was made of CD8+ T cells sorted from blood. The chain combines TRBV5-1 with TRBJ2-1, with TRBD2 matching 10 bases. The TCR originated in a young woman in good health. The chain's CDR3 is CASSWDERGGNEQFF. The CDR3 DNA sequence: TGCGCCAGCAGCTGGGACGAGCGGGGGGGAAATGAGCAGTTCTTC.